This TCR beta chain stems from a study of T cells in Graves' hyperthyroidism and ophthalmopathy. Study at large: The initial diagnosis was the point when peripheral blood was collected, ahead of any treatment.

Germline V CDR1 and CDR2: DFQATT, SNEGSKA (reference sequence). With 0 bases clipped from V and 7 bases from J, the junction kept 14 bases outside the gene matches. The CDR3 totals 16 residues. Details on this clonotype: Its specificity is unknown.

Regarding the study as a whole: Within blood appeared most thyroid clonotypes that had expanded above 0.001.

In patients aged 18 to 65, hyperthyroidism was newly diagnosed, with duration under 2 months. PBMCs were derived from 7.5 to 10 ml fresh peripheral blood. Template material for amplifying TCR beta CDR3 regions consisted of RNA transcripts. First-round RT-PCR targeting the TCR CDR3 was performed with the HTBI primer set. MiXCR, applied by TCRdb to the multiplex PCR reads, yields one record per CDR3 protein. Of around 520,000 distinct CDR3 sequences in the sample, about 15% were seen once. Sequenced: blood. The chain couples TRBV20-1 to TRBJ2-7; TRBD1 matches 8 bases. This clonotype was obtained from a woman younger than 35 with Graves' hyperthyroidism. CDR3 bases: TGCAGTGCTAGAGATCCGTTGGCAAGGGACAGGTCTGAGCAGTACTTC. Its translation: CSARDPLARDRSEQYF.